The rows below give T cell receptor beta chains drawn from one sample of a study of T-cell reconstitution after alpha-beta-depleted transplantation in children. TCRdb redid the calling of the PCR reads with MiXCR, one entry per CDR3 protein. The data contain about 580,000 distinct CDR3 sequences, about 21% of them singletons. The sample here was PBMCs, mostly from graft donor cells, taken 360 days after TCRalphabeta/CD19-depleted stem cell transplant. The source is a boy under three years old who had a stem cell transplant for acute myeloid leukemia, so the T cells may come from the graft donor. The CDR3 runs from the conserved cysteine through the conserved F or W. D genes are given only for firm matches. Size values are once, few and many counts, or a class for expanded clones, and some rows have none.

V gene: TRBV11-1
J gene: TRBJ2-4
clone size: -
D gene: TRBD1
CDR3 DNA: TGTGCCAGCAGCCCCTGGCCGACAGGGAACGGTAAAAACATTCAGTACTTC
CDR3 protein: CASSPWPTGNGKNIQYF

V gene: TRBV4-2
J gene: TRBJ2-5
clone size: -
D gene: TRBD2
CDR3 DNA: TGTGCCAGCAGCCAAGATAGAACGGGGGGGCCACAGACCCAGTACTTC
CDR3 protein: CASSQDRTGGPQTQYF

V gene: TRBV12-3/TRBV12-4
J gene: TRBJ1-2
clone size: many
D gene: -
CDR3 DNA: TGTGCCAGCAGCCCCGTGGGGGTTCCCTATGGCTACACCTTC
CDR3 protein: CASSPVGVPYGYTF

V gene: TRBV7-2
J gene: TRBJ2-6
clone size: few
D gene: -
CDR3 DNA: TGTGCCAGCACCAAAAACAGGGCCTCTGGGGCCAACGTCCTGACTTTC
CDR3 protein: CASTKNRASGANVLTF

V gene: TRBV7-2
J gene: TRBJ2-3
clone size: -
D gene: -
CDR3 DNA: TGTGCCAGCAGCCCCTCATTCGGGGAGCTGGCGCAGTATTTT
CDR3 protein: CASSPSFGELAQYF

V gene: TRBV5-1
J gene: TRBJ2-1
clone size: few
D gene: TRBD1
CDR3 DNA: TGCGCCAGCAGCGTTGATCCCGGGACAGGCAACAATGAGCAGTTCTTC
CDR3 protein: CASSVDPGTGNNEQFF

V gene: TRBV7-9
J gene: TRBJ2-7
clone size: -
D gene: -
CDR3 DNA: TGTGCCAGCGCTCGATCGACCTACGAGCAGTACTTC
CDR3 protein: CASARSTYEQYF

V gene: TRBV20-1
J gene: TRBJ2-3
clone size: few
D gene: TRBD2
CDR3 DNA: TGCAGTGCGACAAAACTAGCGGGGGGCACAGATACGCAGTATTTT
CDR3 protein: CSATKLAGGTDTQYF

V gene: TRBV20-1
J gene: TRBJ1-4
clone size: few
D gene: TRBD1
CDR3 DNA: TGCAGTGCTCCGGGACAGGGTCGGGAAAAACTGTTTTTT
CDR3 protein: CSAPGQGREKLFF

V gene: TRBV6-4
J gene: TRBJ2-2
clone size: -
D gene: -
CDR3 DNA: TGTGCCAGCAGTGTAGAGACGAACACCGGGGAGCTGTTTTTT
CDR3 protein: CASSVETNTGELFF

V gene: TRBV5-1
J gene: TRBJ1-1
clone size: -
D gene: -
CDR3 DNA: TGCGCCAGCAGCTTGGCAGGGAGCATGATGAACACTGAAGCTTTCTTT
CDR3 protein: CASSLAGSMMNTEAFF

V gene: TRBV12-3/TRBV12-4
J gene: TRBJ2-5
clone size: few
D gene: -
CDR3 DNA: TGTGCCAGCAGTTTAGGATCACTGACAGAGACCCAGTACTTC
CDR3 protein: CASSLGSLTETQYF

V gene: TRBV29-1
J gene: TRBJ2-3
clone size: -
D gene: -
CDR3 DNA: TGCAGCGTTGAAGAGCATAGTCCCCGCACAGATACGCAGTATTTT
CDR3 protein: CSVEEHSPRTDTQYF

V gene: TRBV20-1
J gene: TRBJ2-3
clone size: -
D gene: TRBD2
CDR3 DNA: TGCAGTGCCAGATCGCCGGGACTAGCGGCAGATACGCAGTATTTT
CDR3 protein: CSARSPGLAADTQYF

V gene: TRBV24-1
J gene: TRBJ2-3
clone size: many
D gene: -
CDR3 DNA: TGTGCCACCAGTGATTCCCACGCGACGGTCTTCACAGATACGCAGTATTTT
CDR3 protein: CATSDSHATVFTDTQYF

V gene: TRBV20-1
J gene: TRBJ2-1
clone size: -
D gene: TRBD1
CDR3 DNA: TGCAGTGCAACCGGGACAGTGGTGTACAATGAGCAGTTCTTC
CDR3 protein: CSATGTVVYNEQFF

V gene: TRBV7-6
J gene: TRBJ1-1
clone size: many
D gene: -
CDR3 DNA: TGTGCCAGCAGCTTAGCGCTGGACACTGAAGCTTTCTTT
CDR3 protein: CASSLALDTEAFF

V gene: TRBV20-1
J gene: TRBJ2-5
clone size: many
D gene: TRBD1
CDR3 DNA: TGCAGTGCCCTCCCACCGACAGGGCTGGAGACCCAGTACTTC
CDR3 protein: CSALPPTGLETQYF

V gene: TRBV5-1
J gene: TRBJ1-2
clone size: many
D gene: -
CDR3 DNA: TGCGCCAGCAGCTTGAACAGGGCCGATGGCTACACCTTC
CDR3 protein: CASSLNRADGYTF

V gene: TRBV29-1
J gene: TRBJ2-2
clone size: -
D gene: -
CDR3 DNA: TGCAGCGTTGAACACACTAGAGGGGGCGGGGAGCTGTTTTTT
CDR3 protein: CSVEHTRGGGELFF

V gene: TRBV7-2
J gene: TRBJ2-3
clone size: many
D gene: TRBD2
CDR3 DNA: TGTGCCAGCAGCTCTAGGACTAGCGGGGGGCCAAGGGATACGCAGTATTTT
CDR3 protein: CASSSRTSGGPRDTQYF

V gene: TRBV2
J gene: TRBJ2-5
clone size: few
D gene: -
CDR3 DNA: TGTGCCAGCTCCTCAGACTGGCCCCAAGAGACCCAGTACTTC
CDR3 protein: CASSSDWPQETQYF

V gene: TRBV20-1
J gene: TRBJ1-4
clone size: few
D gene: -
CDR3 DNA: TGCAGTGCTAGAGATCGAGGGCTAGGAAAACTGTTTTTT
CDR3 protein: CSARDRGLGKLFF

V gene: TRBV5-1
J gene: TRBJ1-2
clone size: many
D gene: -
CDR3 DNA: TGCGCCAGCAGCTTGGACACCCCTAACTATGGCTACACCTTC
CDR3 protein: CASSLDTPNYGYTF

V gene: TRBV20-1
J gene: TRBJ2-3
clone size: many
D gene: -
CDR3 DNA: TGCAGTGCTAGAGACCCAGCCCTAGCGGATACGCAGTATTTT
CDR3 protein: CSARDPALADTQYF

V gene: TRBV12-3/TRBV12-4
J gene: TRBJ2-5
clone size: few
D gene: -
CDR3 DNA: TGTGCCAGCTCGTCGGCCGATCAAGAGACCCAGTACTTC
CDR3 protein: CASSSADQETQYF

V gene: TRBV7-6
J gene: TRBJ2-3
clone size: few
D gene: TRBD2
CDR3 DNA: TGTGCCAGCAGCTTGATGACTAGCGGGGTGGATACGCAGTATTTT
CDR3 protein: CASSLMTSGVDTQYF

V gene: TRBV12-3/TRBV12-4
J gene: TRBJ1-2
clone size: few
D gene: -
CDR3 DNA: TGTGCCAGCAGGCCTACAGGGTCTTCTGGCTACACCTTC
CDR3 protein: CASRPTGSSGYTF

V gene: TRBV7-8
J gene: TRBJ1-1
clone size: -
D gene: -
CDR3 DNA: TGTGCCAGCAGCTTGACCTTAACCCCGAACACTGAAGCTTTCTTT
CDR3 protein: CASSLTLTPNTEAFF

V gene: TRBV12-3/TRBV12-4
J gene: TRBJ2-1
clone size: -
D gene: -
CDR3 DNA: TGTGCCAGCAGTTTAGCGGGGACTCACAATGAGCAGTTCTTC
CDR3 protein: CASSLAGTHNEQFF

V gene: TRBV10-3
J gene: TRBJ2-1
clone size: -
D gene: -
CDR3 DNA: TGTGCCATCAGGAAGGACCGGAGCTCCTACAATGAGCAGTTCTTC
CDR3 protein: CAIRKDRSSYNEQFF

V gene: TRBV14
J gene: TRBJ2-5
clone size: many
D gene: -
CDR3 DNA: TGTGCCAGCAGCCAAGAGGGTCGCAGGGAAGAGACCCAGTACTTC
CDR3 protein: CASSQEGRREETQYF

V gene: TRBV20-1
J gene: TRBJ2-5
clone size: -
D gene: -
CDR3 DNA: TGCAGTGCTATCTCTACAGGCGTGCTGGAGACCCAGTACTTC
CDR3 protein: CSAISTGVLETQYF

V gene: TRBV29-1
J gene: TRBJ1-1
clone size: -
D gene: -
CDR3 DNA: TGCAGCGTTGGGGTAGGGGGGGGCCGAGGAGCTTTCTTT
CDR3 protein: CSVGVGGGRGAFF

V gene: TRBV6-2/TRBV6-3
J gene: TRBJ2-1
clone size: many
D gene: -
CDR3 DNA: TGTGCCAGCAGTTATCGACTTCCCTACAATGAGCAGTTCTTC
CDR3 protein: CASSYRLPYNEQFF

V gene: TRBV27
J gene: TRBJ2-7
clone size: -
D gene: -
CDR3 DNA: TGTGCCAGCAGTTTTAGCCAGGGTTACGAGCAGTACTTC
CDR3 protein: CASSFSQGYEQYF

V gene: TRBV10-2
J gene: TRBJ2-7
clone size: -
D gene: TRBD2
CDR3 DNA: TGCGCCAGCAGGGGGGGGTTATCCTACGAGCAGTACTTC
CDR3 protein: CASRGGLSYEQYF

V gene: TRBV4-3
J gene: TRBJ2-5
clone size: -
D gene: TRBD2
CDR3 DNA: TGCGCCAGCAGCCAGACTCTTAGCGGGGGGGCCCGATTCGAGACCCAGTACTTC
CDR3 protein: CASSQTLSGGARFETQYF

V gene: TRBV20-1
J gene: TRBJ2-7
clone size: few
D gene: -
CDR3 DNA: TGCAGTGCGGAGACCCAGGATGGACCCTACGAGCAGTACTTC
CDR3 protein: CSAETQDGPYEQYF

V gene: TRBV12-3/TRBV12-4
J gene: TRBJ2-5
clone size: few
D gene: -
CDR3 DNA: TGTGCCAGCAGTTTTCGTCGGACTGAGCAGGGAGAGACCCAGTACTTC
CDR3 protein: CASSFRRTEQGETQYF

V gene: TRBV30
J gene: TRBJ2-1
clone size: many
D gene: TRBD2
CDR3 DNA: TGTGCCTGGAGTGTTCGAGGCGGGGGAGACTCCTACAATGAGCAGTTCTTC
CDR3 protein: CAWSVRGGGDSYNEQFF

V gene: TRBV27
J gene: TRBJ1-2
clone size: many
D gene: -
CDR3 DNA: TGTGCCAGCAGTTCGGCGGGGGTGCCCTATGGCTACACCTTC
CDR3 protein: CASSSAGVPYGYTF

V gene: TRBV21-1
J gene: TRBJ2-3
clone size: many
D gene: -
CDR3 DNA: TGTGCCAGCAGCAAGGGGACTAGCGGGGGGTCGAGCACAGATACGCAGTATTTT
CDR3 protein: CASSKGTSGGSSTDTQYF

V gene: TRBV7-2
J gene: TRBJ2-5
clone size: -
D gene: -
CDR3 DNA: TGTGCCAGCAGCCGCGAGCTGGGGGAGACCCAGTACTTC
CDR3 protein: CASSRELGETQYF

V gene: TRBV27
J gene: TRBJ1-5
clone size: -
D gene: -
CDR3 DNA: TGTGCCAGCAGTTTTGGGCACGGGGACAATCAGCCCCAGCATTTT
CDR3 protein: CASSFGHGDNQPQHF

V gene: TRBV12-3/TRBV12-4
J gene: TRBJ2-1
clone size: -
D gene: -
CDR3 DNA: TGTGCCAGCAGTTTAGTGGTGGGGACCCACCCCTATTCGGACCTCAATGAGCAGTTCTTC
CDR3 protein: CASSLVVGTHPYSDLNEQFF

V gene: TRBV27
J gene: TRBJ2-1
clone size: few
D gene: TRBD2
CDR3 DNA: TGTGCCAGCAGTTTATATTGGGAAGTAGCGGGGGGCTCCTACAATGAGCAGTTCTTC
CDR3 protein: CASSLYWEVAGGSYNEQFF

V gene: TRBV27
J gene: TRBJ2-2
clone size: few
D gene: TRBD2
CDR3 DNA: TGTGCCAGCAGGAGACTAGCGGGGGGGGCGAACACCGGGGAGCTGTTTTTT
CDR3 protein: CASRRLAGGANTGELFF

V gene: TRBV12-3/TRBV12-4
J gene: TRBJ2-3
clone size: -
D gene: TRBD2
CDR3 DNA: TGTGCCAGCAGTCTGGGGGGGTTCGGCACAGATACGCAGTATTTT
CDR3 protein: CASSLGGFGTDTQYF

V gene: TRBV7-9
J gene: TRBJ2-5
clone size: once
D gene: -
CDR3 DNA: TGTGCCAGCAGCTCCCGGTACGGCTCTGGGACCCAGTACTTC
CDR3 protein: CASSSRYGSGTQYF

V gene: TRBV15
J gene: TRBJ1-1
clone size: -
D gene: -
CDR3 DNA: TGTGCCACCACCGGGAGTCAGGGGAGGAACGCTGAAGCTTTCTTT
CDR3 protein: CATTGSQGRNAEAFF

V gene: TRBV20-1
J gene: TRBJ2-7
clone size: -
D gene: -
CDR3 DNA: TGCAGTGCTAGCCGCGGGGCGGCCTACGAGCAGTACTTC
CDR3 protein: CSASRGAAYEQYF

V gene: TRBV9
J gene: TRBJ2-7
clone size: many
D gene: -
CDR3 DNA: TGTGCCAGCAGCACTTCGGGGGCTGGGGAGCAGTACTTC
CDR3 protein: CASSTSGAGEQYF

V gene: TRBV20-1
J gene: TRBJ1-1
clone size: few
D gene: -
CDR3 DNA: TGCAGTGCTAATAGGGGGAGAGGAGCTTTCTTT
CDR3 protein: CSANRGRGAFF

V gene: TRBV20-1
J gene: TRBJ2-3
clone size: few
D gene: -
CDR3 DNA: TGCAGTGCTAGAGGTACAGGGTTTTTGCATCGTGATCGCGATACGCAGTATTTT
CDR3 protein: CSARGTGFLHRDRDTQYF

V gene: TRBV7-2
J gene: TRBJ2-7
clone size: few
D gene: TRBD2
CDR3 DNA: TGTGCCAGCAGCTTAGCGCTCGGGGGGGCTAACGAGCAGTACTTC
CDR3 protein: CASSLALGGANEQYF

V gene: TRBV5-1
J gene: TRBJ2-1
clone size: few
D gene: TRBD1
CDR3 DNA: TGCGCCAGCAGCTTGTCTCGGGACAGGGGCCCGAAGTACAATGAGCAGTTCTTC
CDR3 protein: CASSLSRDRGPKYNEQFF